This T cell receptor (beta chain) was profiled in a study of T-cell reconstitution after alpha-beta-depleted transplantation in children. Study results and caveats: A year post-transplant, T-cell counts and diversity derived mostly from newly produced T cells.

CDR3 length: 18 amino acids. Germline loops: CDR1 SGHVS, CDR2 FNYEAQ. The V segment lost 1 base and the J segment 5 bases; nucleotides outside the gene matches: 16. During its preparation, the TCRbeta library received unique molecular identifiers. TCRdb used MiXCR to reprocess the PCR reads, holding one entry per CDR3 protein. The top ten hold 4.5% of the sample, which has 150,000 to 250,000 distinct CDR3 sequences, 6.3% seen once. This clonotype was recorded many times. Its antigen is undetermined. This TCR derives from a girl less than two years old with combined immunodeficiency, due to receive a stem cell transplant. The rearrangement joins TRBV7-6 to TRBJ2-5; 7 nucleotides agree with TRBD2. This specimen was PBMCs, taken before TCRalphabeta/CD19-depleted stem cell transplant. The CDR3 sequence: CASSLVGPGGGLSETQYF. The CDR3 DNA reads as TGTGCCAGCAGCTTAGTTGGCCCTGGGGGAGGGCTTTCGGAGACCCAGTACTTC.